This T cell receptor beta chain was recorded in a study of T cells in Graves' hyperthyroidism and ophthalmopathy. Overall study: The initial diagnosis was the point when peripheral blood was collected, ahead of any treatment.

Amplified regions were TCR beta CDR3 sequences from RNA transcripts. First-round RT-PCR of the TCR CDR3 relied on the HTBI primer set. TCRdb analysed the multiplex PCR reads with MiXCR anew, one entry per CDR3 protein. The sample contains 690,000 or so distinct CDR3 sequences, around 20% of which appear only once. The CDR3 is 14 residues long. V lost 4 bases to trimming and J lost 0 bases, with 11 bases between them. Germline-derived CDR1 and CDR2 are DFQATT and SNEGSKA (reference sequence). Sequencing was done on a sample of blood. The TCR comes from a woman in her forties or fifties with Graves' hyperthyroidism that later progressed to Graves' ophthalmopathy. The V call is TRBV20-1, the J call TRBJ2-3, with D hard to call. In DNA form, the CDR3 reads TGCAGTGCTAACGCTAGATCTAGCACAGATACGCAGTATTTT. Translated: CSANARSSTDTQYF.